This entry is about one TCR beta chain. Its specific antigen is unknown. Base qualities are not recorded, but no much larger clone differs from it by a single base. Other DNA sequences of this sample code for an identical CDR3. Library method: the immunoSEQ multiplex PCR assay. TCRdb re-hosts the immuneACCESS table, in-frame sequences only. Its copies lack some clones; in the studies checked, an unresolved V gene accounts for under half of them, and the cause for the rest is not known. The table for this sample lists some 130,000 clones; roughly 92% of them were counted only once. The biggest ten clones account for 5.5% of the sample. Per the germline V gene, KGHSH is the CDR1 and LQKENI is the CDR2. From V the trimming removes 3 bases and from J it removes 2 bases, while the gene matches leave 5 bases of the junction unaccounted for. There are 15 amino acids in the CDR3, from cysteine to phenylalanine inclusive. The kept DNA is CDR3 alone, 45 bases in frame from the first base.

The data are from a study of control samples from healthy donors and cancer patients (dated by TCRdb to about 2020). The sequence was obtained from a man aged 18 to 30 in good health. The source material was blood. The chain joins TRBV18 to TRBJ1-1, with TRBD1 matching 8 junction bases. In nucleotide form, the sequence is TGTGCCAGCTCACCGGGGGGGACAGGCAACACTGAAGCTTTCTTT. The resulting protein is CASSPGGTGNTEAFF.